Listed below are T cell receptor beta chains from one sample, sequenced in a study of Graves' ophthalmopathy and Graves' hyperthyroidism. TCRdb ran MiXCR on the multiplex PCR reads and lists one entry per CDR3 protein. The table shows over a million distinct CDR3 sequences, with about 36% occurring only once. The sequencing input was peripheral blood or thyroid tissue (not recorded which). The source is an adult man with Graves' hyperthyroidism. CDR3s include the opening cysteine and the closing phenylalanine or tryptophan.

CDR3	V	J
CASSQHGPQETQYF	TRBV4-2	TRBJ2-5
CASSYSGTGLQPQHF	TRBV6-6	TRBJ1-5
CASSRWIVWGYTF	TRBV28	TRBJ1-2
CATRTVYEQYF	TRBV6-5	TRBJ2-7
CASSGTQGTGELFF	TRBV10-1	TRBJ2-2
CASRLGGREAFF	TRBV7-3	TRBJ1-1
CASSQTGAADGYTF	TRBV3-1	TRBJ1-2
CASSLTPDKRNGYTF	TRBV5-1	TRBJ1-2
CSLRRGSNQPQHF	TRBV29-1	TRBJ1-5
CASSLRRGPAYEQYF	TRBV11-2	TRBJ2-7
CASSFGEKEKLFF	TRBV12-3/TRBV12-4	TRBJ1-4